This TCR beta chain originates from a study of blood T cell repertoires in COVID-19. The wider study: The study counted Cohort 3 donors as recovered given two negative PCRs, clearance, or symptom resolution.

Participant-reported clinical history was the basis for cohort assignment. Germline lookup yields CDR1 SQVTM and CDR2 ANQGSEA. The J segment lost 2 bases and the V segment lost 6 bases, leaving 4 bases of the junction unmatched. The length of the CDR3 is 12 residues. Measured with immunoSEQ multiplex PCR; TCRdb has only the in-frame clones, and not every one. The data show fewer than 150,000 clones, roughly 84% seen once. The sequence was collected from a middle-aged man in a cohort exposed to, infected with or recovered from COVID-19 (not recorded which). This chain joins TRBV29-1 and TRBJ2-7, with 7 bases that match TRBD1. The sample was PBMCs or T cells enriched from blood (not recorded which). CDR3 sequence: CSVRQGTYEQYF. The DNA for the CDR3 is TGCAGCGTCCGACAGGGAACCTACGAGCAGTACTTC.